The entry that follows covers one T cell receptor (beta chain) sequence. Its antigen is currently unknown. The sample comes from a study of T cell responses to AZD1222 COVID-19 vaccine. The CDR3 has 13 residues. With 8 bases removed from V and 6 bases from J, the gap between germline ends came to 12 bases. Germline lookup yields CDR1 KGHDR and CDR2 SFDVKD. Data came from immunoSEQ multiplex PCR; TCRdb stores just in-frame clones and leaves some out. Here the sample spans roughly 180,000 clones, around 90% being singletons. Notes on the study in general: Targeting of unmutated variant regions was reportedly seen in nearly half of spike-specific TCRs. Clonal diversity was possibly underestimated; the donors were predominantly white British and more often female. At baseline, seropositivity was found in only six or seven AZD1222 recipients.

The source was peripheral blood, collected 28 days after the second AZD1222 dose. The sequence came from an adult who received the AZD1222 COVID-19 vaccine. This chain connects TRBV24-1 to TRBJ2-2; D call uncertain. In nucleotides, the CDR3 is TGTGCCACCACTTCTGTTGGGTCCGGGGAGCTGTTTTTT. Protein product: CATTSVGSGELFF.